The 30 T cell receptor beta chains given below trace back to one sample, sequenced in a study of PD-L1 blockade in urothelial cancer. Repertoires were generated with immunoSEQ multiplex PCR, while TCRdb's copy carries only in-frame clones and drops some. The data hold under 80,000 clones, with 81% observed a single time. Regarding time point: pretreatment peripheral blood. The sample here was PBMCs, taken around atezolizumab (anti-PD-L1) treatment. These TCRs come from a man between 65 and 80 years old with urothelial cancer.

The V and J genes are TRBV11-2 and TRBJ2-5, with D possibly being TRBD2 (6 bases). The germline V gene encodes CDR1 SGHAT and CDR2 FQNNGV. Trimming cost V 6 bases and J 4 bases, with 24 bases left between them. This CDR3 has 17 residues. The CDR3 protein is CASSLDGGVPAAETQYF. CDR3 coding DNA: TGTGCCAGCAGTCTAGACGGCGGGGTTCCCGCGGCAGAGACCCAGTACTTC.

The rearrangement joins TRBV5-6 to TRBJ1-2, with 7 bases aligning to TRBD1. Germline-derived CDR1 and CDR2 are SGHDT and YYEEEE. V lost 0 bases and J lost 8; bases outside the gene matches: 10. The CDR3 has 15 residues. CDR3 coding DNA: TGTGCCAGCAGCTTGGGGGCGACAGGGAGCGAGGGCTACACCTTC. Amino acid sequence: CASSLGATGSEGYTF.

J is TRBJ1-4 and V is TRBV19; D remains unclear. This CDR3 has 14 residues. The germline V gene has CDR1 LNHDA and CDR2 SQIVND (reference sequence). Trimming stripped 5 bases from V and 3 bases from J, with 10 bases between. CDR3 in DNA: TGTGCCAGTAGTGTGAGGGCGGCTAATGAAAAACTGTTTTTT. It codes for CASSVRAANEKLFF.

The J gene is TRBJ1-1, the V gene TRBV4-3, with D perhaps TRBD1 (5 bases). CDR3 length equals 14 residues. Germline V lookup: CDR1 LGHNA, CDR2 YSLEER. The ends were cut back, 1 base at V and 4 bases at J, with 10 bases in the middle. The CDR3 DNA reads as TGCGCCAGCAGCCAAGTGGGGGGGAGCACTGAAGCTTTCTTT. Protein: CASSQVGGSTEAFF.

This clone appeared a few times. This chain links TRBV9 with TRBJ2-2; D gene unclear. This CDR3 has 16 residues. The germline CDR1 and CDR2 sequences are SGDLS and YYNGEE. Trimming took 2 bases from V and 1 from J, leaving 12 bases between them. In DNA form, the CDR3 reads TGTGCCAGCAGCGTTGGCCCCCGACAGAACACCGGGGAGCTGTTTTTT. Protein sequence: CASSVGPRQNTGELFF.

This clone showed up just a few times. The gene calls are TRBV5-4 and TRBJ1-4; 10 bases fit TRBD1. Per the germline V gene, CDR1 is SGHNT and CDR2 is YYREEE (reference sequence). The CDR3 contains 16 residues. V lost 4 bases to trimming and J lost 6 bases; unmatched junction nucleotides: 9. CDR3 amino acids: CASSPTGGEGDEKLFF. CDR3 nucleotide sequence: TGTGCCAGCAGCCCGACAGGGGGCGAGGGGGATGAAAAACTGTTTTTT.

The chain joins TRBV11-2 to TRBJ1-2; 9 positions agree with TRBD1. This CDR3 spans 14 amino acids. Germline V gene lookup returns CDR1 SGHAT and CDR2 FQNNGV. V lost 9 bases and J lost 8; bases outside the gene matches: 13. The CDR3 nucleotides are TGTGCCAGTACCCGGGACAGGGAATCCGGGGGCTACACCTTC. This sequence encodes CASTRDRESGGYTF.

This clone was counted a few times. The gene calls are TRBV5-1 and TRBJ1-1; D may be TRBD1 (5 bases). Deletions cut 5 bases from V and 4 bases from J, with 18 bases between. CDR1 and CDR2 from the germline V gene are SGHRS and YFSETQ. CDR3 length equals 15 residues. As DNA, the CDR3 is TGCGCCAGCAGTGGGACGCGGGGATTTGGCACTGAAGCTTTCTTT. This codes for CASSGTRGFGTEAFF.

The rearrangement links TRBV5-4 to TRBJ2-3; the match to TRBD2 covers 11 bases. The V gene's germline CDR1 is SGHNT and CDR2 YYREEE (reference sequence). The CDR3 is 16 residues long. The ends lost 0 bases at V and 7 bases at J; junction bases unmatched: 7. The CDR3 nucleotides are TGTGCCAGCAGCTTGGTTGCTAGCGGGGGGATTTATACGCAGTATTTT. This sequence encodes CASSLVASGGIYTQYF.

The chain uses TRBV9 and TRBJ2-3; the match to TRBD1 covers 9 bases. V dropped 6 bases and J dropped 2; count of bases not matched to a gene: 16. CDR1 SGDLS and CDR2 YYNGEE come from the germline V gene. The CDR3 covers 18 residues. The CDR3 spells CASTPPTTGGRHTDTQYF. In DNA, the CDR3 is TGTGCCAGCACCCCCCCTACGACAGGGGGTCGGCACACAGATACGCAGTATTTT.

The V gene is TRBV4-1, the J gene TRBJ2-3; TRBD1 is a possible D gene (5 bases). Trimming pared 0 bases from V and 0 bases from J, leaving 16 bases between. The CDR3 totals 18 residues. Germline values: CDR1 MGHRA, CDR2 YSYEKL. In DNA, the CDR3 is TGCGCCAGCAGCCAAGATAATCGGACACCTACTAGCACAGATACGCAGTATTTT. It specifies CASSQDNRTPTSTDTQYF.

The CDR3 loop is CASSLVGGKTEAFF. The CDR3 nucleotides are TGCGCCAGCAGCTTGGTGGGGGGGAAGACTGAAGCTTTCTTT. The chain carries TRBV5-1 and TRBJ1-1; tentative D call: TRBD1 (5 bases). The germline gives CDR1 SGHRS, CDR2 YFSETQ. The V gene lost 0 bases and the J gene lost 5 bases, with 11 bases spanning the gap. CDR3 length: 14 residues.

The gene calls are TRBV14 and TRBJ1-1; weak D call: TRBD1 (6 bases). Trimming stripped 3 bases from V and 0 bases from J, with 11 bases between. The CDR3 is 15 amino acids. CDR1 is SGHDN, CDR2 FVKESK, per germline. CDR3 loop: CASSQWGLMNTEAFF. The CDR3 DNA reads as TGTGCCAGCAGCCAGTGGGGGCTTATGAACACTGAAGCTTTCTTT.

In its sample, this clone was seen a few times. This chain connects TRBV7-2 to TRBJ2-5; 10 bases map to TRBD1. This CDR3 has 15 residues. Germline CDR1 is SGHTA and CDR2 is FQGNSA. The V and J ends lost 1 base and 5 bases, in that order; junction bases with no gene match: 4. The CDR3: CASSLVGQGSETQYF. The DNA for the CDR3 is TGTGCCAGCAGCTTAGTGGGACAGGGGTCGGAGACCCAGTACTTC.

The chain links TRBV11-2 to TRBJ2-1, with 10 bases lining up with TRBD2. The CDR3 contains 15 residues. The V gene end was trimmed by 3 bases and the J gene end by 9 bases; junction bases not matched to a gene: 8. In germline, CDR1 is SGHAT, CDR2 FQNNGV. CDR3 loop: CASSFGSGRASEQFF. The CDR3 nucleotides are TGTGCCAGCAGCTTTGGGAGCGGGAGGGCCAGTGAGCAGTTCTTC. The complete variable domain, with remaining parts taken from reference TRBV11-2 and TRBJ2-1, reads EAGVAQSPRYKIIEKRQSVAFWCNPISGHATLYWYQQILGQGPKLLIQFQNNGVVDDSQLPKDRFSAERLKGVDSTLKIQPAKLEDSAVYLCASSFGSGRASEQFFGPGTRLTVL.

The V gene is TRBV6-5, the J gene TRBJ2-7, with 12 positions matching TRBD2. This CDR3 is 14 amino acids long. Germline assignment: CDR1 MNHEY and CDR2 SVGAGI. Trimming removed 6 bases from V and 1 base from J; junction bases left unmatched: 1. The CDR3 bases are TGTGCCAGCAGAACTAGCGGGGGGTCCTACGAGCAGTACTTC. This codes for CASRTSGGSYEQYF.

The genes are TRBV7-8 and TRBJ2-7; 7 bases align to TRBD1. Germline V gives CDR1 SGHVS, CDR2 FQNEAQ. V shed 1 base, J shed 3 bases, and the junction held 3 bases outside the gene matches. The CDR3 has 14 residues. The CDR3 region has the DNA TGTGCCAGCAGCTTAGGGGGACAGCTCTACGAGCAGTACTTC. This gives the protein CASSLGGQLYEQYF.

This chain uses TRBV19 with TRBJ1-2, with TRBD1 matching over 8 bases. The length of the CDR3 is 14 residues. The junction had 1 base not matched to a gene; V was cut back by 0 bases and J by 4 bases. CDR1 is LNHDA, CDR2 SQIVND, per germline (reference sequence). The CDR3 spells CASSIEGTGYGYTF. The CDR3 DNA reads as TGTGCCAGTAGTATAGAAGGGACAGGCTATGGCTACACCTTC.

As for this clone: Distinct nucleotide sequences in the sample also encode this CDR3. The rearrangement links TRBV7-2 to TRBJ2-7, with 7 bases aligning to TRBD1. Looked up from germline, CDR1 is SGHTA and CDR2 is FQGNSA. The trim removed 5 bases at V and 3 bases at J, leaving 4 bases unmatched. This CDR3 is 13 amino acids long. This CDR3 is CASSLGQDYEQYF. DNA for the CDR3: TGTGCCAGCAGCCTCGGACAGGACTACGAGCAGTACTTC.

The chain is built from TRBV5-1 and TRBJ1-4; TRBD1 matches at 7 bases. The germline CDR1 and CDR2 sequences are SGHRS and YFSETQ. This CDR3 is built from 14 residues. V gave up 0 bases and J gave up 8 bases; unmatched junction bases: 4. Here the CDR3 DNA reads TGCGCCAGCAGCTTGGTGCAGGGGGAGGAAAAACTGTTTTTT. Its translation: CASSLVQGEEKLFF.

V and J are TRBV18 and TRBJ2-7; possibly TRBD1 for D (5 bases). The V gene's germline CDR1 is KGHSH and CDR2 LQKENI. CDR3 length equals 15 residues. V lost 3 bases, J lost 2 bases, and 14 bases lay in between. The CDR3 is CASSPTGQGPYEQYF. The DNA for the CDR3 is TGTGCCAGCTCACCGACTGGGCAGGGTCCCTACGAGCAGTACTTC.

The V call is TRBV7-2, the J call TRBJ2-2, with D perhaps TRBD2 (6 bases). Germline V CDR1 and CDR2: SGHTA, FQGNSA. V was trimmed by 2 bases and J by 6 bases, leaving 13 bases between them. There are 15 residues in the CDR3. CDR3 sequence reads: CASSLMDPGAGELFF. The CDR3 DNA is TGTGCCAGCAGCTTAATGGATCCGGGGGCCGGGGAGCTGTTTTTT. Full variable domain (remainder filled in from reference TRBV7-2 and TRBJ2-2): GAGVSQSPSNKVTEKGKDVELRCDPISGHTALYWYRQSLGQGLEFLIYFQGNSAPDKSGLPSDRFSAERTGGSVSTLTIQRTQQEDSAVYLCASSLMDPGAGELFFGEGSRLTVL.

The V gene is TRBV28, the J gene TRBJ1-3; D remains ambiguous. The CDR3 is 14 residues long. Trimming stripped 6 bases from V and 2 bases from J, with 11 bases between. Per the germline V gene, CDR1 is MDHEN and CDR2 is SYDVKM. In nucleotides, the CDR3 is TGTGCCAGCAGGGCCGGGTCGCCTGGAAACACCATATATTTT. It is translated as CASRAGSPGNTIYF.

The rearrangement links TRBV7-2 to TRBJ2-5, with 7 bases lining up with TRBD1. V was clipped by 3 bases and J by 1 base; unmatched bases: 2. CDR3 length: 14 amino acids. The germline gives CDR1 SGHTA, CDR2 FQGNSA. CDR3 nucleotides: TGTGCCAGCAGCTTGTACAGGGGCCAAGAGACCCAGTACTTC. It is translated as CASSLYRGQETQYF.

J is TRBJ2-2 and V is TRBV7-9; D perhaps matches TRBD1 (5 bases). In germline, CDR1 is SEHNR, CDR2 FQNEAQ (reference sequence). The CDR3 covers 14 residues. V was cut by 5 bases and J by 7 bases, with 14 bases left in between. The CDR3 DNA follows: TGTGCCAGCAGCCGCAGGGTGGAAGGCGGGGAGCTGTTTTTT. This codes for CASSRRVEGGELFF.

The chain uses TRBV2 and TRBJ2-5; possible D gene TRBD2, 6 bases. The ends were cut back, 3 bases at V and 4 bases at J, with 6 bases in the middle. Germline CDR1 and CDR2: SNHLY and FYNNEI. This CDR3 is built from 12 residues. The CDR3 sequence is CASSEGGETQYF. CDR3 coding DNA: TGTGCCAGCAGTGAGGGGGGAGAGACCCAGTACTTC.

The rearrangement joins TRBV4-1 to TRBJ2-7; 10 nucleotides match TRBD2. The J segment lost 5 bases and the V segment lost 1 base, leaving 17 bases of the junction unmatched. The CDR3 covers 19 residues. Per germline, CDR1 MGHRA and CDR2 YSYEKL. The CDR3 sequence: CASSQVALALAGEINEQYF. The CDR3 DNA follows: TGCGCCAGCAGCCAAGTGGCCCTTGCTCTAGCGGGAGAAATCAACGAGCAGTACTTC.

This clone occurred once. The DNA of the CDR3 is TGTGCCAGTAGTAGTAATGGCAGGGTCGGTGAAAAACTGTTTTTT. Translated: CASSSNGRVGEKLFF. The chain combines TRBV19 with TRBJ1-4; D may be TRBD1 (5 bases). Germline values: CDR1 LNHDA, CDR2 SQIVND (reference sequence). The CDR3 covers 15 residues. The ends were cut back, 4 bases at V and 7 bases at J, with 16 bases in the middle. Full variable domain (outside the CDR3, taken from reference TRBV19 and TRBJ1-4): DGGITQSPKYLFRKEGQNVTLSCEQNLNHDAMYWYRQDPGQGLRLIYYSQIVNDFQKGDIAEGYSVSREKKESFPLTVTSAQKNPTAFYLCASSSNGRVGEKLFFGSGTQLSVL.

The chain combines TRBV5-1 with TRBJ2-7; D is perhaps TRBD2 (6 bases). Germline CDR1 SGHRS, CDR2 YFSETQ. V lost 0 bases to trimming and J lost 2 bases, with 12 bases between them. This CDR3 has 15 amino acids. This CDR3 reads CASSLGGEAAYEQYF. DNA of the CDR3: TGCGCCAGCAGCTTGGGGGGGGAGGCGGCCTACGAGCAGTACTTC. Variable domain in full (rest from reference TRBV5-1 and TRBJ2-7): KAGVTQTPRYLIKTRGQQVTLSCSPISGHRSVSWYQQTPGQGLQFLFEYFSETQRNKGNFPGRFSGRQFSNSRSEMNVSTLELGDSALYLCASSLGGEAAYEQYFGPGTRLTVT.

CDR3 residues: CASSIGPGTGGYTF. The CDR3 region has the DNA TGTGCCAGTAGTATAGGACCCGGGACTGGTGGCTACACCTTC. The J gene is TRBJ1-2, the V gene TRBV19, with TRBD1 as a possible D gene (5 bases). V lost 1 base and J lost 7, with 13 bases in between. Germline loops: CDR1 LNHDA, CDR2 SQIVND (reference sequence). The CDR3 is made up of 14 amino acids.